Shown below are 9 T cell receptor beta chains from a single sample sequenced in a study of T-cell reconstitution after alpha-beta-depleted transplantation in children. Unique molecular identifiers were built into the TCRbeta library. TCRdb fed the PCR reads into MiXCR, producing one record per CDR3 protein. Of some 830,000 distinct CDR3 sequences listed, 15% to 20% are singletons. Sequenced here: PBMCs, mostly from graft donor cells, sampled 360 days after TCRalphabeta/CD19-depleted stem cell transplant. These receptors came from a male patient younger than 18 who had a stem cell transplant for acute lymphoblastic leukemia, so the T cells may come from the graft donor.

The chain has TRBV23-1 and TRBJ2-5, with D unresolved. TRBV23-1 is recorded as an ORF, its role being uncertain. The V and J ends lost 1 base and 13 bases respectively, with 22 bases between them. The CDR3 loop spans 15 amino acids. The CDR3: CASSQWSVRPRVVYF. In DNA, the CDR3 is TGCGCCAGCAGTCAATGGTCGGTCAGGCCAAGAGTAGTGTACTTC.

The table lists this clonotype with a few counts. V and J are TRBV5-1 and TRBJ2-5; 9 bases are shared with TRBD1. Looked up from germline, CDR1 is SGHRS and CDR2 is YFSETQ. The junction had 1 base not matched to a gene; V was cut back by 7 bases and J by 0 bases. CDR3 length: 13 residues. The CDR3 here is CASDRGYQETQYF. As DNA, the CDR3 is TGCGCCAGCGACAGGGGGTACCAAGAGACCCAGTACTTC.

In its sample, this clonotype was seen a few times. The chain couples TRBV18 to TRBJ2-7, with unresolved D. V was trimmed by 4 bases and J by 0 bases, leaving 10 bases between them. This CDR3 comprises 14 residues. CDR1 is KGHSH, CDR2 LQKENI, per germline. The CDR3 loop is CASSLLDDSYEQYF. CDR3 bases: TGTGCCAGCTCACTGCTAGACGACTCCTACGAGCAGTACTTC.

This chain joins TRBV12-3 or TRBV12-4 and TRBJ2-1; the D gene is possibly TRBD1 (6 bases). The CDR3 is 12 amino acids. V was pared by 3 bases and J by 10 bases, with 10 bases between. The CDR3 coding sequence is TGTGCCAGCAGTTTCGGGACACGGGAGCAGTTCTTC. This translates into CASSFGTREQFF.

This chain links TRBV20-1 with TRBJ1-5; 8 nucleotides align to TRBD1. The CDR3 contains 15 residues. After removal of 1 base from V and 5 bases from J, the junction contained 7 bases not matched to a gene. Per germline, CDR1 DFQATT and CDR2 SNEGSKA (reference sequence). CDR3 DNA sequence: TGCAGTGCTAGAGTCGGGACAGGAGCTTATCAGCCCCAGCATTTT. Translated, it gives CSARVGTGAYQPQHF.

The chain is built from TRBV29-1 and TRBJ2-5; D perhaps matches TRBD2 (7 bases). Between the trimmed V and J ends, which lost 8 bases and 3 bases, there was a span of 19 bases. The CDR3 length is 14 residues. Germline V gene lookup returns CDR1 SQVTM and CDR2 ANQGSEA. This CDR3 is CSLTIQGTKETQYF. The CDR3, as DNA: TGCAGCCTAACAATCCAGGGGACTAAAGAGACCCAGTACTTC.

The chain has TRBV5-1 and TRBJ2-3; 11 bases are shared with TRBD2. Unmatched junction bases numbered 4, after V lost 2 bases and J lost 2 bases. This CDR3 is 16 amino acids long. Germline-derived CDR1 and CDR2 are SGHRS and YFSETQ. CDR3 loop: CASSFGLAGNTDTQYF. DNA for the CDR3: TGCGCCAGCAGCTTCGGACTAGCGGGTAACACAGATACGCAGTATTTT.

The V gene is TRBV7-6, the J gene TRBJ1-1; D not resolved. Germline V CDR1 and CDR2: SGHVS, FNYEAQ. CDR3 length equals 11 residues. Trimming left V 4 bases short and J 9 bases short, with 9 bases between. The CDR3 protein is CASSSTDQAFF. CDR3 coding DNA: TGTGCCAGCAGCTCCACCGACCAAGCTTTCTTT.

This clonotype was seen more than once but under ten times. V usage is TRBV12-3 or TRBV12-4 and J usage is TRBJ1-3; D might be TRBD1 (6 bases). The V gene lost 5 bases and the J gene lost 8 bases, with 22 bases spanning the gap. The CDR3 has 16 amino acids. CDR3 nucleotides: TGTGCCAGCAGTACCCATGCCGGGGGGGCCGGATACACCATATATTTT. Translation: CASSTHAGGAGYTIYF.